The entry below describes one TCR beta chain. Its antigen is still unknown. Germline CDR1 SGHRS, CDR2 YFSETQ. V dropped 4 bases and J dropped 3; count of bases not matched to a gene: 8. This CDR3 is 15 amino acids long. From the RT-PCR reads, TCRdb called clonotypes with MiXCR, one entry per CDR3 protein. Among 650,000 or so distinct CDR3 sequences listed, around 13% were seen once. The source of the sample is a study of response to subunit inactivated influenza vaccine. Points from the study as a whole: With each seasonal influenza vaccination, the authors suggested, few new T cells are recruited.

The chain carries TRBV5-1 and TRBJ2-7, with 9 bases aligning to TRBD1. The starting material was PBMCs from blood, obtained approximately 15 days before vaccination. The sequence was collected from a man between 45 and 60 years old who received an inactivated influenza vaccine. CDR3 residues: CASSPGTGIIYEQYF. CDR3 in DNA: TGCGCCAGCAGCCCAGGGACAGGGATTATCTACGAGCAGTACTTC.